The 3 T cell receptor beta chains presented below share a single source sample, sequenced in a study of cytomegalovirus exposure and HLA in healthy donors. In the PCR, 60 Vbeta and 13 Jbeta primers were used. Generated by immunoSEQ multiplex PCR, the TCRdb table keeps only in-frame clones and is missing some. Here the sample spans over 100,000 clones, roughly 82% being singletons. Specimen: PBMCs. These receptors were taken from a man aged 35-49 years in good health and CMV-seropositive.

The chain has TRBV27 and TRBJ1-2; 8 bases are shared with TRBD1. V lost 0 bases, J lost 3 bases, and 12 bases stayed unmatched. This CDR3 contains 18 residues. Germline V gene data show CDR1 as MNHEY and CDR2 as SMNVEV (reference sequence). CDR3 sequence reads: CASSLSFRGQSGDYGYTF. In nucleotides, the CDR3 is TGTGCCAGCAGTTTATCGTTCAGGGGGCAGTCCGGGGACTATGGCTACACCTTC.

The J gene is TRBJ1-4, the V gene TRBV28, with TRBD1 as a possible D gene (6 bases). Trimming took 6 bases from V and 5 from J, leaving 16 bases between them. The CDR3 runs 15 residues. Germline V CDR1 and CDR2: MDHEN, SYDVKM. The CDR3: CASRPPGGGNEKLFF. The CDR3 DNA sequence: TGTGCCAGCAGGCCCCCGGGGGGCGGAAATGAAAAACTGTTTTTT.

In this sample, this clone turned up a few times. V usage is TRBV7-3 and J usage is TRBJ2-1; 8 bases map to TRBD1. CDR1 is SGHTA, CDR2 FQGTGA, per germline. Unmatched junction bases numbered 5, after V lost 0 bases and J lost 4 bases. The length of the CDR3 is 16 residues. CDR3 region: CASSLTRGQGYNEQFF. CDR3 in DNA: TGTGCCAGCAGCTTAACCAGGGGGCAGGGATACAATGAGCAGTTCTTC.